A single sample gave rise to the 18 T cell receptor beta chains below, sequenced in a study of T cell repertoires in cytomegalovirus infection. TCRdb ran MiXCR on the reads and lists one entry per CDR3 protein. The repertoire has about 830,000 distinct CDR3 sequences, 32% of them found once; the top ten carry under 15%. For these TCRs, the target antigens are not known. Here the sequenced sample was cultured CD8+ T cells from PBMCs, taken from culture after CMV antigen stimulation. These receptors came from a human donor in good health (CMV status not recorded). Some clones in this sample may be carry-over from other donors' samples.

There are a few counts of this clonotype. The chain has TRBV27 and TRBJ2-7; 9 bases are shared with TRBD1. This CDR3 has 15 residues. Germline CDR1 MNHEY, CDR2 SMNVEV (reference sequence). Unmatched junction bases numbered 3, after V lost 3 bases and J lost 0 bases. CDR3 DNA sequence: TGTGCCAGCAGTTTTGGGACAGGGCCCTCCTACGAGCAGTACGTC. It codes for CASSFGTGPSYEQYV.

This chain uses TRBV6-1 with TRBJ2-1; 11 nucleotides match TRBD2. CDR3 length: 16 amino acids. The germline V gene has CDR1 MNHNS and CDR2 SASEGT. Trimming cost V 5 bases and J 3 bases; bases outside gene matches: 6. DNA of the CDR3: TGTGCCAGCAGTTACGTGCTAGCGGGGGGCTACAATGAGCAGTTCTTC. It specifies CASSYVLAGGYNEQFF.

The rearrangement uses TRBV20-1 and TRBJ1-6, with no clear D. Trimming left V 0 bases short and J 0 bases short, with 9 bases between. The V gene's germline CDR1 is DFQATT and CDR2 SNEGSKA (reference sequence). The CDR3 runs to 16 residues. The CDR3 reads CSARETLSSYNSPLHF. CDR3 in DNA: TGCAGTGCTAGAGAGACGTTGAGCTCCTATAATTCACCCCTCCACTTT.

This clonotype showed up just a few times. The gene calls are TRBV6-5 and TRBJ2-2, with TRBD1 matching 8 bases. The germline CDR1 and CDR2 sequences are MNHEY and SVGAGI. J lost 6 bases, V lost 2 bases, and 5 bases had no gene match. There are 15 residues in the CDR3. DNA for the CDR3: TGTGCCAGCAGTTACCAAACACAGGGGGCCGGGGAGCTGTTTTTT. As protein: CASSYQTQGAGELFF.

The rearrangement uses TRBV29-1 and TRBJ2-7, with 7 bases matching TRBD1. CDR1 and CDR2 (germline): SQVTM, ANQGSEA. J gave up 0 bases and V 6 bases, and 5 bases lay outside the gene matches. CDR3 length: 13 amino acids. CDR3 protein: CSVHDRDSYEQYF. The CDR3 DNA follows: TGCAGCGTCCACGACAGGGACTCCTACGAGCAGTACTTC.

This clonotype was detected a few times. The J gene is TRBJ1-3, the V gene TRBV7-9, with D possibly TRBD1 on 5 matching bases. This CDR3 region has 17 residues. Germline assignment: CDR1 SEHNR and CDR2 FQNEAQ (reference sequence). The V end lost 1 base, the J end lost 3 bases, and 16 bases lay between the germline ends. In DNA form, the CDR3 reads TGTGCCAGCAGCTTAGGGGGCCTGGCCATTAATGGAAACACCATATATTTT. Its translation is CASSLGGLAINGNTIYF.

To note about this clonotype: A junction end diverges from the germline sequence, so it may reflect a read error. The chain links TRBV27 to TRBJ1-5; D unclear. The CDR3 runs to 13 residues. Germline CDR1 MNHEY, CDR2 SMNVEV (reference sequence). CDR3 protein: CANSLEIGQPQHF. The DNA for the CDR3 is TGTGCCAACAGTCTCGAGATTGGGCAGCCCCAGCATTTT.

This clonotype has a handful of counts. The chain recombines TRBV4-1 with TRBJ2-1; the match to TRBD2 covers 9 bases. V dropped 0 bases and J dropped 9; count of bases not matched to a gene: 9. Germline lookup yields CDR1 MGHRA and CDR2 YSYEKL. CDR3 size: 16 residues. The CDR3 reads CASSQDPLAGSGEQFF. The CDR3 DNA reads TGCGCCAGCAGCCAAGATCCTCTAGCGGGGAGCGGTGAGCAGTTCTTC.

Worth noting for this clonotype: Sequence at one end of the junction differs from germline and may be a read error. The chain uses TRBV7-6 and TRBJ2-1; D may be TRBD2 (6 bases). This CDR3 is 15 amino acids long. Germline CDR1 reads SGHVS; CDR2 reads FNYEAQ. The CDR3 DNA reads TGTGCTAGCAGCTTAGCGGTGGGGTTCTACAATGAGCAGTTCTTC. Translating it yields CASSLAVGFYNEQFF.

In regard to this clonotype: A much bigger clone sits one base away, suggesting this may be a read error. V usage is TRBV6-9 and J usage is TRBJ2-3; 8 nucleotides agree with TRBD1. The germline V gene encodes CDR1 MNHGY and CDR2 SVAAGI. The CDR3 runs 16 residues. The CDR3 is CASGYRDRRCMDTQYF. CDR3 sequence (DNA): TGTGCCAGCGGTTATAGGGACAGGCGCTGCATGGATACGCAGTATTTT.

The chain uses TRBV9 and TRBJ2-4; tentative D call: TRBD2 (7 bases). This CDR3 contains 14 residues. Between the trimmed V and J ends, which lost 4 bases and 7 bases, there was a span of 15 bases. From germline, CDR1 is SGDLS and CDR2 YYNGEE. Written as DNA, the CDR3 is TGTGCCAGCAGCAGATGGGAGGGGGTGAACATTCAGTACTTC. Translated, it gives CASSRWEGVNIQYF.

This clonotype has just a few counts. The rearrangement joins TRBV7-9 to TRBJ2-7, with D uncertain. CDR1 is SEHNR, CDR2 FQNEAQ, per germline (reference sequence). This CDR3 is built from 13 residues. Trimming cost V 6 bases and J 0 bases, with 9 bases left between them. The CDR3 protein is CASRSVTSYEQYF. CDR3 bases: TGTGCCAGCAGATCGGTCACCTCCTACGAGCAGTACTTC.

The gene calls are TRBV2 and TRBJ2-6; D is perhaps TRBD1 (6 bases). CDR3 length: 14 residues. Per germline, CDR1 SNHLY and CDR2 FYNNEI. Between the trimmed V and J ends, which lost 6 bases and 2 bases, there was a span of 8 bases. CDR3 residues: CASSTGTGANVLTF. The CDR3, as DNA: TGTGCCAGCAGCACAGGGACTGGGGCCAACGTCCTGACTTTC.

V gene TRBV10-1 combines with J gene TRBJ2-7, with 7 bases lining up with TRBD1. The germline CDR1 and CDR2 sequences are WNHNN and SYGVQD (reference sequence). J gave up 4 bases and V 2 bases, and 8 bases lay outside the gene matches. CDR3 length: 15 residues. As DNA, the CDR3 is TGCGCCAGCAGTGAGCAACAGGGGAATCCATACGAGCAGTACTTC. Amino acid sequence: CASSEQQGNPYEQYF.

There are a few counts of this clonotype. The gene calls are TRBV27 and TRBJ2-3; D call uncertain. Trimming removed 0 bases from V and 4 bases from J, with 5 bases in between. The CDR3 extends over 13 amino acids. The germline V gene has CDR1 MNHEY and CDR2 SMNVEV (reference sequence). The CDR3 protein is CASSLSEADTQYF. DNA for the CDR3: TGTGCCAGCAGTTTATCCGAAGCAGATACGCAGTATTTT.

This clonotype was recorded a few times. This chain connects TRBV7-9 to TRBJ1-6; D might be TRBD1 (6 bases). V lost 4 bases, J lost 10 bases, and 11 bases lay in between. Germline values: CDR1 SEHNR, CDR2 FQNEAQ (reference sequence). The CDR3 consists of 13 residues. The CDR3 here is CASSSQGGSPLHF. CDR3 nucleotide sequence: TGTGCCAGCAGCTCACAGGGAGGATCACCCCTCCACTTT.

The rearrangement uses TRBV3-1 and TRBJ2-7; D tentatively reads TRBD1 or TRBD2 (5 bases each). Germline CDR1 LGHDT, CDR2 YNNKEL (reference sequence). V was cut by 0 bases and J by 2 bases, with 11 bases left in between. The CDR3 is made up of 15 amino acids. CDR3 protein: CASSQEGGGTYEQYF. Here the CDR3 DNA reads TGTGCCAGCAGCCAAGAGGGTGGGGGAACCTACGAGCAGTACTTC.

The CDR3 loop reads CASSLAWDRGNPEGEQYV. DNA for the CDR3: TGTGCCAGCAGTTTAGCCTGGGACAGGGGCAACCCCGAGGGCGAGCAGTACGTC. The chain carries TRBV12-3 or TRBV12-4 and TRBJ2-7, with 10 bases identical to TRBD1. Trimming took 0 bases from V and 6 from J; bases not matched to a gene: 14. This CDR3 has 18 amino acids.